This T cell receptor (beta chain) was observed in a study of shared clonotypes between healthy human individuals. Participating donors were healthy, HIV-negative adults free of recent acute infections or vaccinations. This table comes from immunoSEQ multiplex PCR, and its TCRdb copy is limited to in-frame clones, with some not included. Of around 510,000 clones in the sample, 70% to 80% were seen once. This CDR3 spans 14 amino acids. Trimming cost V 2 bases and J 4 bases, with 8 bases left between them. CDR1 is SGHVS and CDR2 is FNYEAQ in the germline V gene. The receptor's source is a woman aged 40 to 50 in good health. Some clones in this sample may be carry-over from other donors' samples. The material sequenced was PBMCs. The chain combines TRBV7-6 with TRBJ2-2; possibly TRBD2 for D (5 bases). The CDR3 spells CASSLRRSTGELFF. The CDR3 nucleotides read TGTGCCAGCAGCTTAAGGAGGTCCACCGGGGAGCTGTTTTTT.